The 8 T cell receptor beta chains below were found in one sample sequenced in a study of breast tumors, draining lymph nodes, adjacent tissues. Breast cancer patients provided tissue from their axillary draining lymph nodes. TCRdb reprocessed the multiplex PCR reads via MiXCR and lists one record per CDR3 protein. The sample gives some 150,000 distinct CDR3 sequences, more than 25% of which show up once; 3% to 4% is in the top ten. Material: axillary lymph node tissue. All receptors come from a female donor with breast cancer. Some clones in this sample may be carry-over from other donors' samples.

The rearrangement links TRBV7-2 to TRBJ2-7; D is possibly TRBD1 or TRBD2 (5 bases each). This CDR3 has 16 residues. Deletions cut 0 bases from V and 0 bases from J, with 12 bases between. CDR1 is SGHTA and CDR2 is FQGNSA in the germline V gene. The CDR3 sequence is CASSLAGWGYSYEQYF. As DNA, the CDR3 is TGTGCCAGCAGCTTAGCGGGGTGGGGGTACTCCTACGAGCAGTACTTC. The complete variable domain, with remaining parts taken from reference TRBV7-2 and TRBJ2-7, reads GAGVSQSPSNKVTEKGKDVELRCDPISGHTALYWYRQSLGQGLEFLIYFQGNSAPDKSGLPSDRFSAERTGGSVSTLTIQRTQQEDSAVYLCASSLAGWGYSYEQYFGPGTRLTVT.

CDR3 nucleotides: TGTGCCAGCAGATCTAGCGGGAGTAATGAGCAGTTCTTC. Its protein is CASRSSGSNEQFF. V gene TRBV6-2 or TRBV6-3 combines with J gene TRBJ2-1; 10 bases align to TRBD2. The V and J ends lost 6 bases and 7 bases, in that order; junction bases with no gene match: 3. Germline CDR1 MNHEY, CDR2 SVGEGT. The CDR3 covers 13 residues.

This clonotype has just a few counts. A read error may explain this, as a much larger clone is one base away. In nucleotides, the CDR3 is TGTGCCAGCAGCCCCCTAGCGGGAGATGGGGAGACCCAGCACTTC. This translates into CASSPLAGDGETQHF. The rearrangement links TRBV7-6 to TRBJ2-5; 10 bases are a match to TRBD2. The CDR3 sequence is 15 residues long. CDR1 and CDR2 from the germline V gene are SGHVS and FNYEAQ.

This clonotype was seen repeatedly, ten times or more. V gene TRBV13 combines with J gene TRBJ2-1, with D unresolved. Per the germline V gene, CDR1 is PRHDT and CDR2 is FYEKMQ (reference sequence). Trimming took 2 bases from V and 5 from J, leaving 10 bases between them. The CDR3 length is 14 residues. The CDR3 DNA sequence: TGTGCCAGCAGCTTAAGGACGTGGAACAATGAGCAGTTCTTC. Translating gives CASSLRTWNNEQFF.

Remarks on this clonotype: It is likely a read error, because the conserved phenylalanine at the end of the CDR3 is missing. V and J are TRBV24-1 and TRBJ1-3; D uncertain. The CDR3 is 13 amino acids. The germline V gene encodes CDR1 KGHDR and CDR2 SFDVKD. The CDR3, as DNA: TGTGCCACCAATGATTTGAGGGGAAACACCATATATTGT. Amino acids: CATNDLRGNTIYC.

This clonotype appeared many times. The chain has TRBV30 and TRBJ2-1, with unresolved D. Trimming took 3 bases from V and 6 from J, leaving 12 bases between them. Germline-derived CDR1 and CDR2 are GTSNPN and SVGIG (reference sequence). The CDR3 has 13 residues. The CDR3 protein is CAWRPSVGNEQFF. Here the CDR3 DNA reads TGTGCCTGGAGGCCCTCAGTTGGCAATGAGCAGTTCTTC.

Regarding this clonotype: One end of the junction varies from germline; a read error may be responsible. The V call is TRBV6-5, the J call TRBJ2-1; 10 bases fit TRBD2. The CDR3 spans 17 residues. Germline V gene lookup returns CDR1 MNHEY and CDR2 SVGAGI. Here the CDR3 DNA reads TGTGCCAGCAGTCACTCGGCTAGCGGGAGTTCCTACAATGAGCAGTTCTTC. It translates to CASSHSASGSSYNEQFF.

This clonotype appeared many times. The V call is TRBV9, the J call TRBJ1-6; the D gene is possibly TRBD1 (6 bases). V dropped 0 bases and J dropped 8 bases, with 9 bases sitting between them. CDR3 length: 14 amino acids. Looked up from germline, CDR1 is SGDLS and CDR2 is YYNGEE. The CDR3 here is CASSVEGGYSPLHF. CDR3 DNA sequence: TGTGCCAGCAGCGTAGAGGGGGGGTATTCACCCCTCCACTTT. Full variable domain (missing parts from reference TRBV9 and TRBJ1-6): DSGVTQTPKHLITATGQRVTLRCSPRSGDLSVYWYQQSLDQGLQFLIQYYNGEERAKGNILERFSAQQFPDLHSELNLSSLELGDSALYFCASSVEGGYSPLHFGNGTRLTVT.